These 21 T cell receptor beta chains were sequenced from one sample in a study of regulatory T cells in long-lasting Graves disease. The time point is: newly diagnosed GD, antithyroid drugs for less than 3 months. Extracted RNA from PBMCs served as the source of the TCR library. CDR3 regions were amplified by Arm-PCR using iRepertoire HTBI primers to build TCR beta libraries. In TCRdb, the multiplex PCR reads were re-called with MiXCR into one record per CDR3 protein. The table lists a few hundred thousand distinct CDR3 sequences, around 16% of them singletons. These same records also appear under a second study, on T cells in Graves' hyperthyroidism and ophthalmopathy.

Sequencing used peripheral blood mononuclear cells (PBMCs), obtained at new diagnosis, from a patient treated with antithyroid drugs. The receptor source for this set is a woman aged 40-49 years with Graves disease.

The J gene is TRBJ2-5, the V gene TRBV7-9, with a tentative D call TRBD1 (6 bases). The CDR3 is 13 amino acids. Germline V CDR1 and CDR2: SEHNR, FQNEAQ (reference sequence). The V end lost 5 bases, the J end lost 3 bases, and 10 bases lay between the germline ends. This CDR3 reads CASSPEGEETQYF. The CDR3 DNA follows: TGTGCCAGCAGCCCAGAGGGGGAAGAGACCCAGTACTTC.

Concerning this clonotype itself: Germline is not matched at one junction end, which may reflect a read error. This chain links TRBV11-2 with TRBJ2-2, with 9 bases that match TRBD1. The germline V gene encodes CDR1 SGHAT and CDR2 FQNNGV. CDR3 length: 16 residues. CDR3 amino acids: CVSSSPQGARTGELFF. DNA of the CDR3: TGTGTCAGCAGCTCCCCACAGGGGGCGCGCACCGGGGAGCTGTTTTTT.

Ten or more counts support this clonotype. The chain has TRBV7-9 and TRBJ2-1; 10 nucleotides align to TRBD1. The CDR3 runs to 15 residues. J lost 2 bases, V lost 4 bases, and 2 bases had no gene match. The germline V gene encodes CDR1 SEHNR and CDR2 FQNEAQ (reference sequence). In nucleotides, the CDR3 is TGTGCCAGCAGCTCCGGACAGGGGGCCTACAATGAGCAGTTCTTC. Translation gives CASSSGQGAYNEQFF.

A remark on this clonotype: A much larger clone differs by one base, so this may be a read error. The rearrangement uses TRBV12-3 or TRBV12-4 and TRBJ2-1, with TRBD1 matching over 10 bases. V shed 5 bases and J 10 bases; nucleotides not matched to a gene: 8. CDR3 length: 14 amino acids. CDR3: CASSLWDRGYEQFF. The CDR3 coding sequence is TGTGCCAGCAGTCTATGGGACAGGGGCTACGAGCAGTTCTTC.

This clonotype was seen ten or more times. This CDR3 is CASSLGGDGTEAFF. DNA of the CDR3: TGTGCCAGCAGCTTAGGTGGGGACGGCACTGAAGCTTTCTTT. The rearrangement links TRBV7-9 to TRBJ1-1; D may be TRBD1 (5 bases). Per germline, CDR1 SEHNR and CDR2 FQNEAQ (reference sequence). The CDR3 is made up of 14 amino acids. V was clipped by 1 base and J by 4 bases, with 10 bases between them.

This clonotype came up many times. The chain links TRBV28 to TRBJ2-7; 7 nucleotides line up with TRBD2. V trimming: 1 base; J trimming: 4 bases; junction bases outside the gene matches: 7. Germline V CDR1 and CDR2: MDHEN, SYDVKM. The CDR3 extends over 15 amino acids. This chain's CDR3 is CASSLFSREEYEQYF. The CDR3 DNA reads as TGTGCCAGCAGTTTATTTTCTCGGGAGGAGTACGAGCAGTACTTC.

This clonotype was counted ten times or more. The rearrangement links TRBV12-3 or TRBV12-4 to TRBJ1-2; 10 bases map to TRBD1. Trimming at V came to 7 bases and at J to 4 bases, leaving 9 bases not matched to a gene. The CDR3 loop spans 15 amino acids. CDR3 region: CASTLGTGETYGYTF. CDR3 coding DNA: TGTGCCAGCACCTTGGGGACAGGGGAAACCTATGGCTACACCTTC.

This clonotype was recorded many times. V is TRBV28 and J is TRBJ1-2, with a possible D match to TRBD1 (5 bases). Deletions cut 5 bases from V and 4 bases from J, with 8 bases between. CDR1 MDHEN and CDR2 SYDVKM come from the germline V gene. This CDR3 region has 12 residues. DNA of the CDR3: TGTGCCAGCAGTGGCGGGGGCTATGGCTACACCTTC. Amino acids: CASSGGGYGYTF.

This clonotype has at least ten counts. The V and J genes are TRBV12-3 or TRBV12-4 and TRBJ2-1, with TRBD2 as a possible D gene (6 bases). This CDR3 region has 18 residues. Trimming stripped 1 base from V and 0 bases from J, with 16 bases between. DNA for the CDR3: TGTGCCAGCAGTTTAGATCCTAGCGCCTTGAGCTCCTACAATGAGCAGTTCTTC. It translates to CASSLDPSALSSYNEQFF.

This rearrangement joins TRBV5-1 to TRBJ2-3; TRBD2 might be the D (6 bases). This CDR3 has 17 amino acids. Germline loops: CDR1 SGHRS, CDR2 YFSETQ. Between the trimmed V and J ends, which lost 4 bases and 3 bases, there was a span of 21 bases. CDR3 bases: TGCGCCAGCAGCCGGAGGGGTGCTCAATCAAGTACAGATACGCAGTATTTT. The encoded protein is CASSRRGAQSSTDTQYF.

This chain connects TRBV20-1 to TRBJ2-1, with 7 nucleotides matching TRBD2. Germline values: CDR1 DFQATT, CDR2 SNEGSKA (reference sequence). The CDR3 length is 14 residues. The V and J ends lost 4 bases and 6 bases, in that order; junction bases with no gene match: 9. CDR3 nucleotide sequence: TGCAGTGCTATGCGGGAGTTAGGCACCAATGAGCAGTTCTTC. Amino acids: CSAMRELGTNEQFF.

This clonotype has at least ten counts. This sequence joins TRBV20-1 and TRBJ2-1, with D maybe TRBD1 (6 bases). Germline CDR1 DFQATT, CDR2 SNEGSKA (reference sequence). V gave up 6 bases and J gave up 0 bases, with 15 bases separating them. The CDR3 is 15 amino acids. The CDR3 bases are TGCAGTGCAATTCGGACAGAAAGCTCCTACAATGAGCAGTTCTTC. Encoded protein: CSAIRTESSYNEQFF.

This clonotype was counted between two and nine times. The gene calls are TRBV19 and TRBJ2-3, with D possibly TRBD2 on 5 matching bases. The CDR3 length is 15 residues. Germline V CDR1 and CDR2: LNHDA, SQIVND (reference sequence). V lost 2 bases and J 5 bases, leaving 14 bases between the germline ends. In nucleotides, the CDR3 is TGTGCCAGTAGTATAATAGCCACGGGAATAGATACGCAGTATTTT. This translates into CASSIIATGIDTQYF.

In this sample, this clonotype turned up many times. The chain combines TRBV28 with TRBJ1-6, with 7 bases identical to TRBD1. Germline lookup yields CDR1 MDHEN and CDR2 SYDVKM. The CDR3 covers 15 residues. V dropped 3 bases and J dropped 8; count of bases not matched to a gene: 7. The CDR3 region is CASSFYLGGDSPLHF. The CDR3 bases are TGTGCCAGCAGTTTTTATTTAGGGGGCGATTCACCCCTCCACTTT.

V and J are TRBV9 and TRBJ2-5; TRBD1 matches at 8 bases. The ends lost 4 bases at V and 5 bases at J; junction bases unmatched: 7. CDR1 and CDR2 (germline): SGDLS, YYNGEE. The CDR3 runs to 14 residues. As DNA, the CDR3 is TGTGCCAGCAGCCCCCAGACAGGGGAGGAGACCCAGTACTTC. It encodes CASSPQTGEETQYF.

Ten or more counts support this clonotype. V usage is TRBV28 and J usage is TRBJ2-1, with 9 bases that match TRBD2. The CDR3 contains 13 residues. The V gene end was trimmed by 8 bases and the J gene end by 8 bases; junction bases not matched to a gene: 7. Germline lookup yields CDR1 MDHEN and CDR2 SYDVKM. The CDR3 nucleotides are TGTGCCAGCGGTAGCGGGAGAGTGGATGAGCAGTTCTTC. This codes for CASGSGRVDEQFF.

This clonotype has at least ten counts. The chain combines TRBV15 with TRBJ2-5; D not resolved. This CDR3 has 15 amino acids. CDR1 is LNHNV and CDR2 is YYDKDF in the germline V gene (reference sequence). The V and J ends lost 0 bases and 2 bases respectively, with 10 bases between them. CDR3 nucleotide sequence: TGTGCCACCAGCAGAGACCGTACTTCTCAAGAGACCCAGTACTTC. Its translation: CATSRDRTSQETQYF.

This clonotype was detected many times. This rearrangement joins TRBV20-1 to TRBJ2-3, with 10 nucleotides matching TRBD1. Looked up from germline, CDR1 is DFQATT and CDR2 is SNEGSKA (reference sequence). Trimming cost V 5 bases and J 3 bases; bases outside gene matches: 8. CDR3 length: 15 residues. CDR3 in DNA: TGCAGTGCTTTCCGGGACAGGGGTCGGACAGATACGCAGTATTTT. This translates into CSAFRDRGRTDTQYF.

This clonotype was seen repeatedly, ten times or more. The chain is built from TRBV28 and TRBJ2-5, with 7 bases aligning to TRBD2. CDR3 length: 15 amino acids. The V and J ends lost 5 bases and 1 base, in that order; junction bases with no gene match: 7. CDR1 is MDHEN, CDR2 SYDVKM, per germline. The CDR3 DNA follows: TGTGCCAGCAGTCTCGGGGCTAGCGGCCAAGAGACCCAGTACTTC. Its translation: CASSLGASGQETQYF.

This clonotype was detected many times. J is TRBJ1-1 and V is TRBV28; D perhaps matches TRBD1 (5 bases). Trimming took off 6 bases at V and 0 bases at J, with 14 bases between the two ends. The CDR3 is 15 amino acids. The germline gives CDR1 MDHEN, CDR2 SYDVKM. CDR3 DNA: TGTGCCAGCAGCACAATGCGGGGGATGAACACTGAAGCTTTCTTT. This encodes CASSTMRGMNTEAFF.

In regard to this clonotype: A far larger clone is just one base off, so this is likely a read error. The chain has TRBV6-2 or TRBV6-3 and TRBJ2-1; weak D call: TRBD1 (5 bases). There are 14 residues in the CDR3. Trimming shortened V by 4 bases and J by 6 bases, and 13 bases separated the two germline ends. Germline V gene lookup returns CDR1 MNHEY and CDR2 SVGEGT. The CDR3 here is CASSFQGWGNEQFF. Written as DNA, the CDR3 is TGTGCCAGCAGTTTTCAGGGATGGGGCAATGAGCAGTTCTTC.